The 25 T cell receptor beta chains below were found in one sample sequenced in a study of metastatic and nonmetastatic thyroid tumors. TCRdb ran MiXCR on the PCR reads. The sample holds about 5,000 clones, around 37% seen once. All patients reached thyroid surgery having received no treatment beforehand. Material for sequencing was tumor tissue. The source is a male donor with papillary thyroid cancer or a benign thyroid nodule (not recorded which). Some clones in this sample may be carry-over from other donors' samples.

By sample fraction, this clone is large. The rearrangement joins TRBV19 to TRBJ2-1; possibly TRBD2 for D (5 bases). CDR1 is LNHDA, CDR2 SQIVND, per germline (reference sequence). Trimming stripped 5 bases from V and 5 bases from J, with 22 bases between. The CDR3 is 17 amino acids. The CDR3 DNA reads TGTGCCAGTAGTCTAAGCCCCCCTCGGGGTAGAGACAATGAGCAGTTCTTC. Encoded protein: CASSLSPPRGRDNEQFF.

This clone was recorded only once. The chain has TRBV20-1 and TRBJ2-7, with 9 nucleotides matching TRBD1. CDR3 length: 13 amino acids. V lost 6 bases, J lost 2 bases, and 5 bases stayed unmatched. The germline gives CDR1 DFQATT, CDR2 SNEGSKA (reference sequence). The CDR3 DNA sequence: TGCAGTGCGGTACAGGGGGCGACCTACGAGCAGTACTTC. As protein: CSAVQGATYEQYF.

This clone was found a few times. The CDR3 reads CASSLTGNPGNTIYF. CDR3 DNA: TGTGCCAGCAGTCTGACAGGGAACCCTGGAAACACCATATATTTT. The V gene is TRBV28, the J gene TRBJ1-3; TRBD1 matches at 7 bases. Unmatched junction bases numbered 6, after V lost 5 bases and J lost 2 bases. CDR3 length: 15 amino acids. Germline lookup yields CDR1 MDHEN and CDR2 SYDVKM.

The genes are TRBV20-1 and TRBJ2-1; TRBD2 is a possible D gene (6 bases). Germline CDR1 is DFQATT and CDR2 is SNEGSKA (reference sequence). V was trimmed by 6 bases and J by 0 bases, leaving 21 bases between them. This CDR3 has 17 residues. The CDR3 sequence: CSAYERGGRTSYNEQFF. The CDR3 DNA reads TGCAGTGCCTACGAACGGGGTGGGAGGACCTCCTACAATGAGCAGTTCTTC.

The rearrangement uses TRBV7-3 and TRBJ2-3; 7 bases align to TRBD2. The V and J ends lost 1 base and 4 bases, in that order; junction bases with no gene match: 8. CDR1 and CDR2 from the germline V gene are SGHTA and FQGTGA. There are 16 residues in the CDR3. The CDR3 loop is CASSLNPGTTADTQYF. In nucleotides, the CDR3 is TGTGCCAGCAGCTTAAATCCGGGGACTACTGCAGATACGCAGTATTTT.

This rearrangement joins TRBV20-1 to TRBJ2-2; 10 nucleotides agree with TRBD1. The length of the CDR3 is 15 residues. CDR1 is DFQATT, CDR2 SNEGSKA, per germline (reference sequence). Germline trimming cut 4 bases from V and 7 bases from J; bases unmatched to any gene: 9. This CDR3 reads CSAKVGTGDVGELFF. The CDR3 region has the DNA TGCAGTGCTAAAGTAGGGACAGGGGACGTCGGGGAGCTGTTTTTT.

By proportion, this clone is medium-sized. This sample also contains other DNA sequences that code for the same CDR3. The rearrangement links TRBV3-1 to TRBJ2-5; the match to TRBD2 covers 11 bases. CDR3 length: 15 residues. V shed 1 base and J 6 bases; nucleotides not matched to a gene: 4. In germline, CDR1 is LGHDT, CDR2 YNNKEL (reference sequence). In DNA, the CDR3 is TGTGCCAGCAGCCAAGGGCTAGCGGGGGGTCAGACCCAGTACTTC. Translated, it gives CASSQGLAGGQTQYF.

This clone is medium-sized. The chain combines TRBV20-1 with TRBJ2-7; D possibly corresponds to TRBD1 (6 bases). The germline V gene has CDR1 DFQATT and CDR2 SNEGSKA (reference sequence). V lost 5 bases to trimming and J lost 1 base, with 21 bases between them. The CDR3 runs to 16 residues. The CDR3 bases are TGCAGTGCTGGAGGACGACAGGTGATCACTTCCTACGAGCAGTACTTC. Translating gives CSAGGRQVITSYEQYF.

V gene TRBV12-3 or TRBV12-4 combines with J gene TRBJ2-7; TRBD2 is a possible D gene (6 bases). The CDR3 loop spans 12 amino acids. V was trimmed by 5 bases and J by 5 bases, leaving 10 bases between them. CDR3 DNA: TGTGCCAGCAGTGCCTCGGGGGACGAGCAGTACTTC. This gives the protein CASSASGDEQYF.

This clone was picked up a small number of times. The chain carries TRBV6-4 and TRBJ2-2, with TRBD1 identical over 10 bases. The CDR3 spans 14 residues. V was pared by 6 bases and J by 3 bases, with 1 base of the junction left unmatched. Per the germline V gene, CDR1 is MRHNA and CDR2 is SNTAGT. The CDR3 reads CASRDRGDTGELFF. In DNA, the CDR3 is TGTGCCAGCAGGGACAGGGGGGACACCGGGGAGCTGTTTTTT.

By sample share, this clone is medium-sized (0.01 to 0.1%). J is TRBJ1-4 and V is TRBV10-2, with D maybe TRBD1 (5 bases). V was clipped by 7 bases and J by 8 bases, with 20 bases between them. CDR3 length: 15 residues. Germline loops: CDR1 WSHSY, CDR2 SAAADI. The DNA for the CDR3 is TGCGCCAGCACCAACCGGGACGGACGCCACGAAAAACTGTTTTTT. Residues: CASTNRDGRHEKLFF.

There are a few counts of this clone. The chain recombines TRBV6-2 or TRBV6-3 with TRBJ2-7; 7 positions match TRBD2. V dropped 7 bases and J dropped 5; count of bases not matched to a gene: 8. The CDR3 runs to 13 residues. Germline lookup yields CDR1 MNHEY and CDR2 SVGEGT. As DNA, the CDR3 is TGTGCCAGCATTTATCGGGAGGCCCACGAGCAGTACTTC. Amino acid sequence: CASIYREAHEQYF.

This clone was observed a handful of times. The rearrangement uses TRBV25-1 and TRBJ2-3, with D perhaps being TRBD1 or TRBD2 (5 bases each). The CDR3 extends over 16 amino acids. V was trimmed by 6 bases and J by 1 base, leaving 17 bases between them. Germline V gives CDR1 MGHDK, CDR2 SYGVNS. CDR3 residues: CASSPPGRGGTDTQYF. CDR3 in DNA: TGTGCCAGCAGCCCCCCGGGGCGCGGCGGCACAGATACGCAGTATTTT. The full variable domain, rest sourced from reference TRBV25-1 and TRBJ2-3, is EADIYQTPRYLVIGTGKKITLECSQTMGHDKMYWYQQDPGMELHLIHYSYGVNSTEKGDLSSESTVSRIRTEHFPLTLESARPSHTSQYLCASSPPGRGGTDTQYFGPGTRLTVL.

The rearrangement joins TRBV6-2 or TRBV6-3 to TRBJ2-3, with D possibly being TRBD2 (6 bases). The CDR3 totals 14 residues. Germline loops: CDR1 MNHEY, CDR2 SVGEGT. Trimming left V 4 bases short and J 2 bases short, with 10 bases between. CDR3 region: CASSFGGPTDTQYF. CDR3 nucleotide sequence: TGTGCCAGCAGTTTCGGAGGGCCCACAGATACGCAGTATTTT.

This sequence joins TRBV11-2 and TRBJ2-5, with D possibly matching TRBD2 (7 bases). Germline V gene data show CDR1 as SGHAT and CDR2 as FQNNGV. Trimming took off 1 base at V and 5 bases at J, with 20 bases between the two ends. CDR3 size: 17 residues. The CDR3 region has the DNA TGTGCCAGCAGCTTAGTCCGAGAGGCAGGGAGGGGGGAGACCCAGTACTTC. Translated: CASSLVREAGRGETQYF.

Only a few counts were recorded for this clone. The gene calls are TRBV6-2 or TRBV6-3 and TRBJ2-7; 10 nucleotides agree with TRBD2. Germline V gene sequence: CDR1 MNHEY, CDR2 SVGEGT. The CDR3 runs to 16 residues. J gave up 1 base and V 2 bases, and 5 bases lay outside the gene matches. The CDR3 bases are TGTGCCAGCAGTTACCTTTCGACTAGCGGGTCCTACGAGCAGTACTTC. This sequence encodes CASSYLSTSGSYEQYF.

The sample holds a few counts of this clone. This chain joins TRBV4-2 and TRBJ2-7, with D hard to call. V was pared by 1 base and J by 0 bases, with 16 bases between. Germline V gene data show CDR1 as LGHNA and CDR2 as YNFKEQ. The CDR3 length is 17 residues. The CDR3 DNA sequence: TGTGCCAGCAGCCAAGGGAGAGGAAGGGCCAGCTCCTACGAGCAGTACTTC. Translated, it gives CASSQGRGRASSYEQYF.

The V and J genes are TRBV4-2 and TRBJ2-3; perhaps TRBD2 as D (5 bases). Trimming shortened V by 3 bases and J by 6 bases, and 13 bases separated the two germline ends. Germline assignment: CDR1 LGHNA and CDR2 YNFKEQ. The CDR3 extends over 14 amino acids. CDR3 sequence reads: CASSHNLGVDTQYF. The CDR3 DNA follows: TGTGCCAGCAGCCATAATCTGGGAGTGGATACGCAGTATTTT.

The sample holds a few counts of this clone. The chain is built from TRBV13 and TRBJ2-2; perhaps TRBD2 as D (5 bases). The length of the CDR3 is 16 residues. V was pared by 3 bases and J by 4 bases, with 15 bases between. Per germline, CDR1 PRHDT and CDR2 FYEKMQ (reference sequence). The CDR3 is CASSFSRGLGTGELFF. DNA of the CDR3: TGTGCCAGCAGCTTTAGCCGCGGGTTGGGCACCGGGGAGCTGTTTTTT.

The CDR3 DNA reads as TGTGCCAGCAGGACACTAGCGGGGGATGAGCAGTACTTC. Translated: CASRTLAGDEQYF. The V call is TRBV27, the J call TRBJ2-7; TRBD2 matches 11 bases. CDR3 length: 13 residues. The germline gives CDR1 MNHEY, CDR2 SMNVEV (reference sequence). V lost 6 bases to trimming and J lost 7 bases; unmatched junction nucleotides: 5.

The chain combines TRBV5-1 with TRBJ2-3; weak D call: TRBD1 (5 bases). Trimming cost V 0 bases and J 1 base, with 12 bases left between them. Germline V gives CDR1 SGHRS, CDR2 YFSETQ. The CDR3 covers 16 residues. The CDR3 sequence: CASSLATGPGTDTQYF. DNA of the CDR3: TGCGCCAGCAGCTTGGCTACAGGTCCTGGCACAGATACGCAGTATTTT.

This clone was detected only a few times. The chain recombines TRBV15 with TRBJ1-6; tentative D call: TRBD1 (6 bases). The germline CDR1 and CDR2 sequences are LNHNV and YYDKDF (reference sequence). The ends were cut back, 0 bases at V and 5 bases at J, with 8 bases in the middle. CDR3 size: 15 residues. The CDR3 here is CATSRDRGNNSPLHF. CDR3 bases: TGTGCCACCAGCAGAGATAGGGGGAATAATTCACCCCTCCACTTT.

This clone occurred many times. Other DNA sequences within the sample encode an identical CDR3. V and J are TRBV28 and TRBJ1-1, with 9 bases aligning to TRBD1. J lost 6 bases, V lost 3 bases, and 8 bases had no gene match. The CDR3 consists of 15 residues. CDR1 and CDR2 (germline): MDHEN, SYDVKM. The CDR3 sequence: CASSFLDRGMSEAFF. DNA for the CDR3: TGTGCCAGCAGTTTCCTTGACAGGGGGATGTCTGAAGCTTTCTTT.

In this sample, this clone turned up a few times. The chain is built from TRBV2 and TRBJ2-7, with TRBD1 matching 9 bases. CDR3 size: 15 residues. The germline CDR1 and CDR2 sequences are SNHLY and FYNNEI. The V and J ends lost 3 bases and 2 bases, in that order; junction bases with no gene match: 5. CDR3 bases: TGTGCCAGCAGTGAGTGGACAGGGGACCCCTACGAGCAGTACTTC. Protein product: CASSEWTGDPYEQYF. Full variable domain (missing parts from reference TRBV2 and TRBJ2-7): EPEVTQTPSHQVTQMGQEVILRCVPISNHLYFYWYRQILGQKVEFLVSFYNNEISEKSEIFDDQFSVERPDGSNFTLKIRSTKLEDSAMYFCASSEWTGDPYEQYFGPGTRLTVT.

By sample share, this clone is large. The gene calls are TRBV9 and TRBJ2-1; the match to TRBD2 covers 12 bases. This CDR3 is built from 16 residues. The V gene's germline CDR1 is SGDLS and CDR2 YYNGEE. The ends lost 4 bases at V and 6 bases at J; junction bases unmatched: 8. The CDR3 DNA reads TGTGCCAGCAGCTCCCGGACTAGCGGGACCCGCAATGAGCAGTTCTTC. Encoded protein: CASSSRTSGTRNEQFF.